These T cell receptor beta chains were read from a single sample in a study of T-cell memory formation after mild COVID-19. TCRdb called the 5' RACE reads again in MiXCR, with one record for every CDR3 protein. The sample has about 350,000 distinct CDR3 sequences; 28% are singletons. Sequenced: PBMCs or a T cell subset sorted from them (not recorded which). The receptors originated from an adult woman who had mild COVID-19 (a few samples of this study predate the infection). Cell type and time point are not known. The CDR3 runs from the conserved cysteine through the conserved F or W. A D gene is named only where the DNA matches it firmly. Clone sizes are given selectively: once, few, many, or a class where the clone is expanded.

V	D	size	length	J	DNA	CDR3
TRBV5-5	-	few	12	TRBJ1-1	TGTGCCAGCAGCTACGCCGGGAATGAAGCTTTCTTT	CASSYAGNEAFF
TRBV7-2	-	-	15	TRBJ1-2	TGTGCCAGCAGTGTAATTGGTGGGCAGGCAAGTGGCTACACCTTC	CASSVIGGQASGYTF
TRBV4-1	-	few	15	TRBJ2-5	TGCGCCAGCAGCCAAGTTCCCGGGAGAGAAGAGACCCAGTACTTC	CASSQVPGREETQYF
TRBV3-1	-	-	12	TRBJ1-2	TGTGCCAGCGGAACGAGGGGCCATGGCTACACCTTC	CASGTRGHGYTF
TRBV24-1	TRBD2	few	15	TRBJ2-1	TGTGCCACCAGTGATCAAGGGACTAGCGGTCATGAGCAGTTCTTC	CATSDQGTSGHEQFF
TRBV5-5	TRBD2	few	16	TRBJ2-5	TGTGCCAGCAGCTTGTGGGTGCTAGCGGGAGAAGAGACCCAGTACTTC	CASSLWVLAGEETQYF
TRBV6-5	TRBD1	-	15	TRBJ1-5	TGTGCCAGCAGTTACGAGGCAGGGGGAGTTCAGCCCCAGCATTTT	CASSYEAGGVQPQHF
TRBV19	-	few	13	TRBJ2-3	TGTGCCAGTAGTATCCCCGGGTTAGATACGCAGTATTTT	CASSIPGLDTQYF
TRBV5-1	TRBD1	few	16	TRBJ2-1	TGCGCCAGCAGCTTGGGGACAGGACTTTCCTACAATGAGCAGTTCTTC	CASSLGTGLSYNEQFF
TRBV30	-	-	13	TRBJ2-6	TGTGGCTTAAGGAGTGCTGGGGCCAACGTCCTGACTTTC	CGLRSAGANVLTF
TRBV18	-	-	14	TRBJ1-1	TGTGCCAGCTCACCGAGCGGCAAACGCACTGAAGCTTTCTTT	CASSPSGKRTEAFF
TRBV18	-	few	15	TRBJ2-2	TGTGCCAGCTCACCAGGCGGGGCTGAGACCGGGGAGCTGTTTTTT	CASSPGGAETGELFF
TRBV5-1	-	-	15	TRBJ1-1	TGCGCCAGCAGCTTGGATTCAGGGGTGTCAACTGAAGCTTTCTTT	CASSLDSGVSTEAFF
TRBV18	-	few	14	TRBJ2-3	TGTGCCAGCTCACAGGGCTGGGGCACAGATACGCAGTATTTT	CASSQGWGTDTQYF
TRBV21-1	-	few	15	TRBJ2-2	TGTGCCAGCAGCAAAGGAAAGAGGGACACCGGGGAGCTGTTTTTT	CASSKGKRDTGELFF
TRBV19	TRBD2	-	17	TRBJ2-3	TGTGCCAGTAGTAGAACCTCCGGGACTAGAAGGGGAGATACGCAGTATTTT	CASSRTSGTRRGDTQYF
TRBV6-1	TRBD1	few	13	TRBJ1-6	TGTGCCAGCAGTGGGGACAGGAATTCACCCCTCCACTTT	CASSGDRNSPLHF
TRBV24-1	-	few	15	TRBJ2-7	TGTGCCACCAGTGACCCCCGGGATCTAGCGAACGAGCAGTACTTC	CATSDPRDLANEQYF
TRBV9	-	-	14	TRBJ2-3	TGTGCCAGCAGCGAGGGACCGGGCACAGATACGCAGTATTTT	CASSEGPGTDTQYF
TRBV10-3	-	-	16	TRBJ1-2	TGTGCCATCAGGGGGGATGCAGGGGCTTCTAACTATGGCTACACCTTC	CAIRGDAGASNYGYTF
TRBV12-3/TRBV12-4	TRBD2	few	16	TRBJ2-3	TGTGCCAGCAGCCACGACCTAGCGGGAGGGGCAGATACGCAGTATTTT	CASSHDLAGGADTQYF
TRBV7-2	-	few	17	TRBJ1-1	TGTGCCAGCAGCTTATCCCTTTCGGAAAGGGTACACACTGAAGCTTTCTTT	CASSLSLSERVHTEAFF
TRBV11-2	-	few	15	TRBJ2-5	TGTGCCAGCAGTCCACAGCCAAAACACCAAGAGACCCAGTACTTC	CASSPQPKHQETQYF
TRBV24-1	-	few	11	TRBJ2-1	TGTGCCACCAGTGATTGGGCTGGGGAGTTCTTC	CATSDWAGEFF
TRBV5-6	-	-	13	TRBJ2-2	TGTGCCAGCAGCTTGGACTGGGGCGGGGAGCTGTTTTTT	CASSLDWGGELFF
TRBV7-9	TRBD2	few	20	TRBJ2-7	TGTGCCAGCAGCTTTCCCACCGGGACTAGCGGGGTGAGAGAGATCTACGAGCAGTACTTC	CASSFPTGTSGVREIYEQYF
TRBV19	-	few	14	TRBJ2-4	TGTGCCAGTAGTAAAGCCGGGTCTAGTGGCATTCAGTACTTC	CASSKAGSSGIQYF
TRBV20-1	TRBD2	few	14	TRBJ2-3	TGCAGTGCTAGAGTGACTAGCGGCACAGATACGCAGTATTTT	CSARVTSGTDTQYF
TRBV6-5	TRBD1	few	15	TRBJ1-4	TGTGCCAGCAGTTACGGCGGCAGGGGGGCAGAAAAACTGTTTTTT	CASSYGGRGAEKLFF
TRBV25-1	TRBD1	-	15	TRBJ1-2	TGTGCCAGCAGTGATACGGACAGGTACTACTATTGCTACACCTTC	CASSDTDRYYYCYTF
TRBV7-8	TRBD1	-	16	TRBJ2-1	TGTGCCAGCAGCTTATCGACAGGGAGCTCCTACAATGAGCAGTTCTTC	CASSLSTGSSYNEQFF
TRBV5-1	TRBD2	few	16	TRBJ2-1	TGCGCCAGCAGCTTGGCAGTACTAGCGGGACTCAATGAGCAGTTCTTC	CASSLAVLAGLNEQFF
TRBV18	TRBD2	-	15	TRBJ2-1	TGTGCCAGCTCACCTCGGGCGGGAGGGCTCAATGAGCAGTTCTTC	CASSPRAGGLNEQFF
TRBV19	TRBD2	few	14	TRBJ2-1	TGTGCCAGTAGTTGGTCTAGCGGGAGTCGGGAGCAGTTCTTC	CASSWSSGSREQFF
TRBV18	TRBD2	-	14	TRBJ2-7	TGTGCCAGCTCACCAAGTGCGGGAGTCAACGAGCAGTACTTC	CASSPSAGVNEQYF
TRBV12-3/TRBV12-4	-	-	13	TRBJ2-7	TGTGCCAGCAGGTGGGGAGAACCCTACGAGCAGTACTTC	CASRWGEPYEQYF
TRBV7-3	-	-	14	TRBJ2-1	TGTGCCAGCAGTAAAATGTGGGCCAAGGATGAGCAGTTCTTC	CASSKMWAKDEQFF
TRBV7-9	TRBD1	-	14	TRBJ1-2	TGTGCCAGCGGGGACGTGGACAGGGTTGGTGGCTACACCTTC	CASGDVDRVGGYTF
TRBV19	TRBD1	few	13	TRBJ2-7	TGTGCCAGTAGTATGGGGGACAGCTACGAGCAGTACTTC	CASSMGDSYEQYF
TRBV5-1	TRBD2	few	17	TRBJ2-2	TGCGCCAGCAGCCTAAGGACTAGCGGGGGGAACACCGGGGAGCTGTTTTTT	CASSLRTSGGNTGELFF
TRBV30	-	few	13	TRBJ1-5	TGTGCCTGGAGGGCGACCCGCAATCAGCCCCAGCATTTT	CAWRATRNQPQHF
TRBV5-1	-	few	15	TRBJ1-1	TGCGCCAGCAGCTCCGGACCGGGGGCGGACACTGAAGCTTTCTTT	CASSSGPGADTEAFF
TRBV4-1	-	-	14	TRBJ2-7	TGCGCCAGCAGCCAGCTTTTTCCCAAGGGGGAGCAGTACTTC	CASSQLFPKGEQYF
TRBV3-1	-	few	17	TRBJ2-7	TGTGCCAGCAGCCAAGAGGGAATAGCTCCGACCTCCTACGAGCAGTACTTC	CASSQEGIAPTSYEQYF
TRBV7-6	TRBD1	few	16	TRBJ2-5	TGTGCCAGCAGCTCACTTGGGACAGGAAAAGGAGAGACCCAGTACTTC	CASSSLGTGKGETQYF
TRBV9	-	once	13	TRBJ1-1	TGTGCCAGCAGCGTAGCCGGGCCCACTGAAGCTTTCTTT	CASSVAGPTEAFF
TRBV29-1	-	-	15	TRBJ2-7	TGCAGCGTTGGGGGGGAGTTGGTCGGCCCCTACGAGCAGTACTTC	CSVGGELVGPYEQYF
TRBV24-1	-	-	17	TRBJ2-2	TGTGCCACCAGTGATCCTGGGGGCCAGGGTGAAACCGGGGAGCTGTTTTTT	CATSDPGGQGETGELFF
TRBV5-1	TRBD2	-	15	TRBJ2-7	TGCGCCAGCAGCGACCAGGCTAGCGGGTTGTACGAGCAGTACTTC	CASSDQASGLYEQYF
TRBV4-3	TRBD2	-	15	TRBJ2-7	TGCGCCAGCAGCCATGGACTAGCGGTGGCCTACGAGCAGTACTTC	CASSHGLAVAYEQYF
TRBV4-2	-	-	13	TRBJ2-7	TGTGCCAGCAGCCCCGGGGTTGCAAGCGAGCAGTACTTC	CASSPGVASEQYF
TRBV6-5	-	few	15	TRBJ1-1	TGTGCCAGCAGCCCACTCACAGGGCGGAACACTGAAGCTTTCTTT	CASSPLTGRNTEAFF
TRBV12-3/TRBV12-4	TRBD2	few	15	TRBJ2-7	TGTGCCAGCAGTCCCCTGGCTAGCGGACTGTACGAGCAGTACTTC	CASSPLASGLYEQYF
TRBV9	TRBD2	-	15	TRBJ2-7	TGTGCCAGCAGCGTAGATACTAGCGGGAGCGTCGAGCAGTACTTC	CASSVDTSGSVEQYF
TRBV5-5	TRBD2	few	15	TRBJ2-1	TGTGCCAGCAGGGGAGGGACTAGCGGGGGGTATGAGCAGTTCTTC	CASRGGTSGGYEQFF
TRBV6-1	-	few	11	TRBJ2-7	TGTGCCACCTGGGGGGTACGCGAGCAGTACTTC	CATWGVREQYF
TRBV10-3	-	-	14	TRBJ2-5	TGTGCCATCAGTCGTAGTGGGACGGGGGAGACCCAGTACTTC	CAISRSGTGETQYF